A single sample is the source of the 7 T cell receptor beta chains below, sequenced in a study of cytomegalovirus exposure and HLA in healthy donors. The repertoire was sequenced with immunoSEQ multiplex PCR; TCRdb's copy has only in-frame clones and lacks some. The data contain about 140,000 clones, approximately 94% of them singletons. Sample: PBMCs. The source of these receptors is a man aged 18 to 35 in good health and CMV-seropositive.

The chain employs TRBV19 and TRBJ2-6, with 9 nucleotides matching TRBD1. Trimming at V came to 6 bases and at J to 0 bases, leaving 6 bases not matched to a gene. This CDR3 contains 17 residues. Per germline, CDR1 LNHDA and CDR2 SQIVND (reference sequence). In DNA, the CDR3 is TGTGCCAGTAGGGACAGGGGATGGGGCTCTGGGGCCAACGTCCTGACTTTC. This encodes CASRDRGWGSGANVLTF.

The chain joins TRBV28 to TRBJ2-3, with 9 bases lining up with TRBD2. This CDR3 has 14 amino acids. Germline V gives CDR1 MDHEN, CDR2 SYDVKM. V shed 7 bases and J 6 bases; nucleotides not matched to a gene: 8. CDR3 coding DNA: TGTGCCAGCAACCCGGGACTAGCTTCGGATACGCAGTATTTT. Translating it yields CASNPGLASDTQYF.

This clone was counted a single time. The rearrangement links TRBV28 to TRBJ2-5; D might be TRBD1 (6 bases). Trimming removed 4 bases from V and 5 bases from J, with 14 bases in between. Germline loops: CDR1 MDHEN, CDR2 SYDVKM. This CDR3 is 14 amino acids long. The CDR3 region is CASSSGTIEETQYF. Written as DNA, the CDR3 is TGTGCCAGCAGTTCCGGGACAATCGAGGAGACCCAGTACTTC.

Details on this clone: Other DNA sequences within the sample encode an identical CDR3. J is TRBJ2-3 and V is TRBV29-1; 7 nucleotides match TRBD2. Trimming cost V 4 bases and J 3 bases; bases outside gene matches: 4. The CDR3 has 13 amino acids. Germline V gene sequence: CDR1 SQVTM, CDR2 ANQGSEA. CDR3 region: CSVGGGGTDTQYF. The CDR3 region has the DNA TGCAGCGTTGGTGGGGGGGGGACAGATACGCAGTATTTT.

The V gene is TRBV28, the J gene TRBJ2-3, with D possibly matching TRBD2 (7 bases). Germline assignment: CDR1 MDHEN and CDR2 SYDVKM. CDR3 size: 15 residues. The V end was cut by 3 bases, the J end by 6 bases, with 16 bases between. CDR3 protein: CASSLGGARWDTQYF. The CDR3 coding sequence is TGTGCCAGCAGTTTGGGGGGGGCGCGGTGGGATACGCAGTATTTT.

CDR3 loop: CASSIADTQYF. In DNA, the CDR3 is TGTGCCAGTAGTATCGCAGATACGCAGTATTTT. The gene calls are TRBV19 and TRBJ2-3; no definite D call. This CDR3 comprises 11 residues. CDR1 and CDR2 from the germline V gene are LNHDA and SQIVND (reference sequence). Trimming removed 3 bases from V and 4 bases from J, with 2 bases in between.

The chain joins TRBV7-9 to TRBJ2-7; 8 bases are shared with TRBD2. The CDR3 loop spans 15 amino acids. Per the germline V gene, CDR1 is SEHNR and CDR2 is FQNEAQ (reference sequence). After removal of 6 bases from V and 5 bases from J, the junction contained 12 bases not matched to a gene. CDR3 DNA: TGTGCCAGCAGTTCCGTAGCGGGGAGTTTGCACGAGCAGTACTTC. Translating gives CASSSVAGSLHEQYF.